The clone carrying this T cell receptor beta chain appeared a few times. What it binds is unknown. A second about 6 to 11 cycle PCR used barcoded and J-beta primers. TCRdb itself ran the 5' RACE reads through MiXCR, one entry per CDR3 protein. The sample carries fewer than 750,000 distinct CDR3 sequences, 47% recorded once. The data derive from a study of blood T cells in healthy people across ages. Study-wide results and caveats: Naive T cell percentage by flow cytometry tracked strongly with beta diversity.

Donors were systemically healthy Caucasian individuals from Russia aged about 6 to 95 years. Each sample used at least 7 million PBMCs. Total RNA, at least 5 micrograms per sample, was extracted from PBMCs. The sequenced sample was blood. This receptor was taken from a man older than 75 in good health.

The CDR3 nucleotides read TGTGCCATCAGTGAGTCTGCAGACAGCACAGATACGCAGTATTTT. It specifies CAISESADSTDTQYF. The rearrangement links TRBV10-3 to TRBJ2-3, with D uncertain. The CDR3 contains 15 residues. Germline assignment: CDR1 ENHRY and CDR2 SYGVKD. V was cut by 0 bases and J by 0 bases, with 7 bases left in between.